This TCR beta chain originates from a study of response to subunit inactivated influenza vaccine. TCRdb itself ran the RT-PCR reads through MiXCR, one entry per CDR3 protein. The table records around 250,000 distinct CDR3 sequences, 12% of them present only once. There are many counts of this clonotype. The CDR3 length is 16 residues. J gave up 3 bases and V 4 bases, and 12 bases lay outside the gene matches. CDR1 is SGHRS and CDR2 is YFSETQ in the germline V gene. The sample was non-naive T cells sorted from PBMCs, taken less than 15 days before vaccination. The sequence derives from a man aged 45-65 years who received an inactivated influenza vaccine. The rearrangement joins TRBV5-1 to TRBJ2-5; 7 nucleotides agree with TRBD1. The CDR3 loop is CASSQGVASVKETQYF. CDR3 nucleotide sequence: TGCGCCAGCAGCCAGGGGGTAGCTTCCGTAAAAGAGACCCAGTACTTC.